The present TCR beta chain was sequenced within a study of shared clonotypes between healthy human individuals. Study details: Aged 18 to 49, the donors were two women and a few men.

Participating donors were healthy, HIV-negative adults free of recent acute infections or vaccinations. Evenly divided among several immunoSEQ plates was the genomic DNA of each subset. The data were produced by immunoSEQ multiplex PCR, yet TCRdb's version contains in-frame clones alone and is incomplete. Of about 2.3 million clones detected, 85% to 95% appear once; the ten largest clones hold 0.39%. Sequencing was done on a sample of naive CD4+ T cells from PBMCs. Subset noted: CD45RA+ positively selected. The clonotype originates from a man aged 18-30 years in good health. Some clones in this sample may be carry-over from other donors' samples.

The CDR3 region is CASSSIAGVEETQYF. CDR3 sequence (DNA): TGTGCCAGCAGCTCCATAGCGGGAGTGGAGGAGACCCAGTACTTC. V and J are TRBV5-5 and TRBJ2-5; 9 positions agree with TRBD2. This CDR3 has 15 residues. The V segment lost 3 bases and the J segment 5 bases; nucleotides outside the gene matches: 8. Germline CDR1 and CDR2: SGHKS and YYEKEE (reference sequence).